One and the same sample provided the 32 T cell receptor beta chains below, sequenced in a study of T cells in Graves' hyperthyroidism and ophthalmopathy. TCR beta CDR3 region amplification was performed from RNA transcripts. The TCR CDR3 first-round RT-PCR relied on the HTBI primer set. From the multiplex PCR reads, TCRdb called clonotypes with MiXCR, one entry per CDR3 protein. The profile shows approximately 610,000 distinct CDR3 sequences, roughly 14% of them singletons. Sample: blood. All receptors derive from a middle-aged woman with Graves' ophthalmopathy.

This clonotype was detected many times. The CDR3 coding sequence is TGTGCCAGCAGTAACCCAGCGGGAGGGGGAGAGACCCAGTACTTC. Translation: CASSNPAGGGETQYF. The chain carries TRBV6-2 or TRBV6-3 and TRBJ2-5; 10 bases are shared with TRBD2. This CDR3 contains 15 residues. Germline CDR1 MNHEY, CDR2 SVGEGT. Trimming at V came to 5 bases and at J to 4 bases, leaving 7 bases not matched to a gene.

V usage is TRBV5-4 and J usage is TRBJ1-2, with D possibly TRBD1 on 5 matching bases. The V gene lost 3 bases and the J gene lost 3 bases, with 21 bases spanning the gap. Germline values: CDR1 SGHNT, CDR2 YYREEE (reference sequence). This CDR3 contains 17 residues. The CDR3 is CASSSIGAGPRDYGYTF. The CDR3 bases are TGTGCCAGCAGCTCGATCGGCGCGGGACCCCGCGACTATGGCTACACCTTC.

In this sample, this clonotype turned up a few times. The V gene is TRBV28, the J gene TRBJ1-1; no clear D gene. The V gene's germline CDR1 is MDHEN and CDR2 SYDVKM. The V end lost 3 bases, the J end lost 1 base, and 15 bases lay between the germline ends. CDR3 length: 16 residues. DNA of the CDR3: TGTGCCAGCAGTTTGCGGGGTGCGGGGTGGAACACTGAAGCTTTCTTT. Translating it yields CASSLRGAGWNTEAFF.

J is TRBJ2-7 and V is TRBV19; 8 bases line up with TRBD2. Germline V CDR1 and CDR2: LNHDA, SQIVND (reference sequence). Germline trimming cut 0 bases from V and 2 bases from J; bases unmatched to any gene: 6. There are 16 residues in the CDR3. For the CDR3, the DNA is TGTGCCAGTAGTATAGATGCGGGAGGTACAGCCTACGAGCAGTACTTC. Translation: CASSIDAGGTAYEQYF.

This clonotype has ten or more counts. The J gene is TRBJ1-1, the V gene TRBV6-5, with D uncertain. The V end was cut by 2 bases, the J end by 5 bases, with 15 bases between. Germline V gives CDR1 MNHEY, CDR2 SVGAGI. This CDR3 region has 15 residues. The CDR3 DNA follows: TGTGCCAGCAGTTACGAGCGGGGTCTTTGGACTGAAGCTTTCTTT. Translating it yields CASSYERGLWTEAFF.

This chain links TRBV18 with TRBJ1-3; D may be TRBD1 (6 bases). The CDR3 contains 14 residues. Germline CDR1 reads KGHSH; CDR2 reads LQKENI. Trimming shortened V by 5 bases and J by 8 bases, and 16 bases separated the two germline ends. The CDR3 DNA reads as TGTGCCAGCTCAGTAAGGACAGCTCACGACACCATATATTTT. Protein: CASSVRTAHDTIYF.

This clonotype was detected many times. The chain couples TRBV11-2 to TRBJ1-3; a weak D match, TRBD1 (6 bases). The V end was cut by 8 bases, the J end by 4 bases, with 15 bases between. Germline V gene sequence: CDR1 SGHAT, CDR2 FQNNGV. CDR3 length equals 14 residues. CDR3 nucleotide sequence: TGTGCCAGCTTCGGACAGAAGCTCGGAAACACCATATATTTT. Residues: CASFGQKLGNTIYF.

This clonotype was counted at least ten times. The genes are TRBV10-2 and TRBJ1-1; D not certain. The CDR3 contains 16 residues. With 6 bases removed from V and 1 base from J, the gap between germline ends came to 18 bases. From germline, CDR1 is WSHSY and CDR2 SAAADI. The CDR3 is CASRTSAGSGNTEAFF. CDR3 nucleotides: TGCGCCAGCAGGACTTCGGCGGGATCCGGGAACACTGAAGCTTTCTTT.

The chain's CDR3 is CSVGQGAIGSNQPQHF. CDR3 DNA: TGCAGTGTCGGACAGGGGGCTATTGGGAGCAATCAGCCCCAGCATTTT. This chain uses TRBV20-1 with TRBJ1-5; 11 bases line up with TRBD1. In germline, CDR1 is DFQATT, CDR2 SNEGSKA (reference sequence). V gave up 7 bases and J gave up 1 base; unmatched junction bases: 9. This CDR3 region has 16 residues.

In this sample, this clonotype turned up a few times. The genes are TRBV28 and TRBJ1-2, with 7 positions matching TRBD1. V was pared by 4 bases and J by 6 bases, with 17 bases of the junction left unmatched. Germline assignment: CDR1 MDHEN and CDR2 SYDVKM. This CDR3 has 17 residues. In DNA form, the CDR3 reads TGTGCCAGCAGTTCCCCCCCCGGGACAGCCTATTCCGATGGCTACACCTTC. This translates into CASSSPPGTAYSDGYTF.

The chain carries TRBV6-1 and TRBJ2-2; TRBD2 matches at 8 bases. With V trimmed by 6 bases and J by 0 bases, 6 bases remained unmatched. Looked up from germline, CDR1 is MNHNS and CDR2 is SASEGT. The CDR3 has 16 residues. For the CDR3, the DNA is TGTGCCAGCAGGGTCATAGCGGGAACGAACACCGGGGAGCTGTTTTTT. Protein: CASRVIAGTNTGELFF.

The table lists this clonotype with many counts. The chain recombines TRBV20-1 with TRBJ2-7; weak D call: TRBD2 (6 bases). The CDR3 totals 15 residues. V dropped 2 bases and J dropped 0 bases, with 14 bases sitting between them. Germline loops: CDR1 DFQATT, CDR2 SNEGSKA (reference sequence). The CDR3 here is CSARSFSGSSYEQYF. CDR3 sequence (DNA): TGCAGTGCTAGAAGCTTTAGCGGAAGCTCCTACGAGCAGTACTTC.

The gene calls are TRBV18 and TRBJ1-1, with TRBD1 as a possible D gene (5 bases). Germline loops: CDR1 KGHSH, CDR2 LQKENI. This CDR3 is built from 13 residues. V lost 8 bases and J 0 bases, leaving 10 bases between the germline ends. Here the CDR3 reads CASHGAMNTEAFF. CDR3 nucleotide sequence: TGTGCCAGCCACGGGGCAATGAACACTGAAGCTTTCTTT. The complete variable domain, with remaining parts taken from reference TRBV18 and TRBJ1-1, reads NAGVMQNPRHLVRRRGQEARLRCSPMKGHSHVYWYRQLPEEGLKFMVYLQKENIIDESGMPKERFSAEFPKEGPSILRIQQVVRGDSAAYFCASHGAMNTEAFFGQGTRLTVV.

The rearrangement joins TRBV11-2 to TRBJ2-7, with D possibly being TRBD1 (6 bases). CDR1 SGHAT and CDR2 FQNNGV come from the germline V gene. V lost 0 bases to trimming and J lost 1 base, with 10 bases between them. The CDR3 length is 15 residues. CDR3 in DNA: TGTGCCAGCAGCTTAGAGTTGACAGGTTCCTACGAGCAGTACTTC. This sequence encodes CASSLELTGSYEQYF.

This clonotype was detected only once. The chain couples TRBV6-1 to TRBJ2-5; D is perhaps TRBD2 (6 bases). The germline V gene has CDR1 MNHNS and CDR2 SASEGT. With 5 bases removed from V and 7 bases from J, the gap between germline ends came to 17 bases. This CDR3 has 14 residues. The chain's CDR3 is CASSIEFAGGTQYF. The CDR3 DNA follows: TGTGCCAGCAGTATTGAATTTGCCGGGGGGACCCAGTACTTC.

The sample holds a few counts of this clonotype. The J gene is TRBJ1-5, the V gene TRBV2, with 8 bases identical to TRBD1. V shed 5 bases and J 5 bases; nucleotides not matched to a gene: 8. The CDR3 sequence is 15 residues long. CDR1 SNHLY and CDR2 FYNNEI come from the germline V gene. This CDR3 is CASSQSDRDHQPQHF. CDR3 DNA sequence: TGTGCCAGCAGTCAGTCGGACAGGGACCATCAGCCCCAGCATTTT.

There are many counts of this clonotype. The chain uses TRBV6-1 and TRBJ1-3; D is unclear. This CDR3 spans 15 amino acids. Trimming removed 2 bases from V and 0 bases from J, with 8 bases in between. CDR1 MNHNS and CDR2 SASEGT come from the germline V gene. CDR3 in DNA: TGTGCCAGCAGTGAAAGGCTTTACTCTGGAAACACCATATATTTT. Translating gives CASSERLYSGNTIYF.

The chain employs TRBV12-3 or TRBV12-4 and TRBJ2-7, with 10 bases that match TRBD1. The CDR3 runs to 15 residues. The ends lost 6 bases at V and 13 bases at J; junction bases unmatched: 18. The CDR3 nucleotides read TGTGCCAGCAGCCGCAGACAGGGGGCACCCCCCGGGCAATACTTC. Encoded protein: CASSRRQGAPPGQYF.

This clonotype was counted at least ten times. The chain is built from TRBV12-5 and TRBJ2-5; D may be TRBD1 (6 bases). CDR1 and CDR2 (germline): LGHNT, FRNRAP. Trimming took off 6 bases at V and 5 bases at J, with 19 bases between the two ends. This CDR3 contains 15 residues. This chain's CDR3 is CASGTTGQGLETQYF. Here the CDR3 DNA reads TGTGCTAGTGGAACCACGGGACAAGGGTTGGAGACCCAGTACTTC.

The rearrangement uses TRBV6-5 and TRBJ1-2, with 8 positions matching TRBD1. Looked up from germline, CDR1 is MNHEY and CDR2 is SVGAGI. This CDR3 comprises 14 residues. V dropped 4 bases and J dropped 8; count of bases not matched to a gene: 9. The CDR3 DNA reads TGTGCCAGCAGTTCCCCGGACAGGGCGGGAGGCTACACCTTC. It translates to CASSSPDRAGGYTF.

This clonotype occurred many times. In DNA form, the CDR3 reads TGCAGCGTTGTCCGGGACAGCTTTTATGGCTACACCTTC. Its translation: CSVVRDSFYGYTF. The V gene is TRBV29-1, the J gene TRBJ1-2; 7 nucleotides line up with TRBD1. CDR1 is SQVTM, CDR2 ANQGSEA, per germline. Germline trimming cut 4 bases from V and 5 bases from J; bases unmatched to any gene: 7. This CDR3 has 13 residues.

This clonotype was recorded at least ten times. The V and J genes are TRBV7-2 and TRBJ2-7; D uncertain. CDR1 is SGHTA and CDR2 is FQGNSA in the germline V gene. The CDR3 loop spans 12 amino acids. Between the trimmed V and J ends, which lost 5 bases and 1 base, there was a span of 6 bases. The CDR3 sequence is CASSPISYEQYF. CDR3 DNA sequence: TGTGCCAGCAGCCCCATATCCTACGAGCAGTACTTC.

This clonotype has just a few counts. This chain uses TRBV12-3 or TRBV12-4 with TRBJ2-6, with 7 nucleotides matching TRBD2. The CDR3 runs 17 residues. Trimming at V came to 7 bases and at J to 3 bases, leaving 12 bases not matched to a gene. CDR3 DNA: TGTGCCAGCACCTATCTGGGTGGGAGGGATGGGGCCAACGTCCTGACTTTC. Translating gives CASTYLGGRDGANVLTF.

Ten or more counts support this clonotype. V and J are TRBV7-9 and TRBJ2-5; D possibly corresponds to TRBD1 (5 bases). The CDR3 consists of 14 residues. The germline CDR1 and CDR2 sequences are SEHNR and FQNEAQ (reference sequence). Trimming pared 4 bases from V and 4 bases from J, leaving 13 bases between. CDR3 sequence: CASSSDSSPETQYF. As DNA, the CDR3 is TGTGCCAGCAGCTCAGACAGTTCCCCAGAGACCCAGTACTTC.

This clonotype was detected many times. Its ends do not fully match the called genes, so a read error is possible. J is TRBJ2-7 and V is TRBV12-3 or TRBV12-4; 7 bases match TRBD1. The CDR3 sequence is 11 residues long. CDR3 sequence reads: CASSLGDRVYF. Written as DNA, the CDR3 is TGTGCCAGCAGCTTAGGAGACAGGGTGTACTTC.

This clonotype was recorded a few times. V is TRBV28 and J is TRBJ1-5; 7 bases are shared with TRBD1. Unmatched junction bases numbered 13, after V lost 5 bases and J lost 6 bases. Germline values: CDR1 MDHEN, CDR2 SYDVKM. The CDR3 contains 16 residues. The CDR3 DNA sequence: TGTGCCAGCAGTACCCATGGGGGAGGGGGCGGTCAGCCCCAGCATTTT. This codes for CASSTHGGGGGQPQHF.

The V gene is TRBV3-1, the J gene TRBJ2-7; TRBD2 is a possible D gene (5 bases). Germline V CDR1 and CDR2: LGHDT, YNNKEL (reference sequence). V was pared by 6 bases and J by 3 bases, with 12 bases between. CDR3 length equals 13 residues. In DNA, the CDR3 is TGTGCCAGCAGTTTGACTACTCGCTACGAGCAGTACTTC. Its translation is CASSLTTRYEQYF.

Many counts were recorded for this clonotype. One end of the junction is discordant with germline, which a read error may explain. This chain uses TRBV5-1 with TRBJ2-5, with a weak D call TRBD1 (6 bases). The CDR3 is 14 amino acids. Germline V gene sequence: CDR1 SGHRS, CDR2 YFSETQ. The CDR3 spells CASSLGRGQETQYF. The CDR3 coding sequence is TGTGCCAGCAGCCTAGGCAGGGGCCAAGAGACCCAGTACTTC.

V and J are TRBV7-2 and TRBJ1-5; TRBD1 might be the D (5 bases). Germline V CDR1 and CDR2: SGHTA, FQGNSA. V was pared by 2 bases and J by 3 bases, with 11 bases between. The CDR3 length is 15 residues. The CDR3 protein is CASSLTGFPNQPQHF. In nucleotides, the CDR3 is TGTGCCAGCAGCTTAACAGGCTTCCCCAATCAGCCCCAGCATTTT.

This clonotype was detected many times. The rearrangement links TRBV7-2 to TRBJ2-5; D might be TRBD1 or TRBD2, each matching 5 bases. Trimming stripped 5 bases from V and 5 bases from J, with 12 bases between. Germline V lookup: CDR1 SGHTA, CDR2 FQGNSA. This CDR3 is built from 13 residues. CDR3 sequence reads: CASSPGPMETQYF. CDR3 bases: TGTGCCAGCAGCCCGGGACCTATGGAGACCCAGTACTTC. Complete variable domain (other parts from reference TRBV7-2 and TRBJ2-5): GAGVSQSPSNKVTEKGKDVELRCDPISGHTALYWYRQSLGQGLEFLIYFQGNSAPDKSGLPSDRFSAERTGGSVSTLTIQRTQQEDSAVYLCASSPGPMETQYFGPGTRLLVL.

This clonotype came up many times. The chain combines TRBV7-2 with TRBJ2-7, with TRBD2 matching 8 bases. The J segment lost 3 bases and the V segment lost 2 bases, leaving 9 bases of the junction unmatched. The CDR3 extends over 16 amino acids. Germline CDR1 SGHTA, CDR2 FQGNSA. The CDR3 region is CASSLYMTSVYYEQYF. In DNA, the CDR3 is TGTGCCAGCAGCTTATACATGACTAGCGTATACTACGAGCAGTACTTC.

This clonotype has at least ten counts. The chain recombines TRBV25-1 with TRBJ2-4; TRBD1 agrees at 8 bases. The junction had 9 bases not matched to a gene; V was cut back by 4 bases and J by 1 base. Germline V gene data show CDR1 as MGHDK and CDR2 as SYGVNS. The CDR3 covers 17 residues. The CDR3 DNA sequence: TGTGCCAGCAGTGGAGGACAGGGAGTTATGGCCAAAAACATTCAGTACTTC. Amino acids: CASSGGQGVMAKNIQYF.